This entry concerns a single T cell receptor beta chain. As yet, its antigen is unknown. This entry is derived from a study of T cells in Graves' hyperthyroidism and ophthalmopathy. TCR beta CDR3 regions were amplified from RNA. The HTBI primer set was used in a first-round RT-PCR of the TCR CDR3. TCRdb fed the multiplex PCR reads into MiXCR, producing one record per CDR3 protein. Of about 480,000 distinct CDR3 sequences listed, around a quarter are singletons. Whole-study findings and limits: In blood, most of the thyroid clonotypes expanded above 0.001 were also present.

The CDR3 extends over 13 amino acids. The germline V gene encodes CDR1 SGHRS and CDR2 YFSETQ. With V trimmed by 4 bases and J by 6 bases, 7 bases remained unmatched. In the ophthalmopathy cohort, Clinical Activity Score was at least 3, NOSPECS grade at least 4, and duration under 3 months. Diagnoses were established using clinical symptoms, serum thyroxine and TRAb, thyroid ultrasound and orbital computed tomography. Fresh peripheral blood, 7.5 to 10 ml, yielded the PBMCs. This sequence originates from a woman aged 25 to 39 with Graves' ophthalmopathy. The chain links TRBV5-1 to TRBJ2-7; TRBD1 matches 7 bases. The source material was blood. CDR3 amino acids: CASSPRTGSEQYF. CDR3 in DNA: TGCGCCAGCAGCCCCCGGACAGGCAGCGAGCAGTACTTC.